This T cell receptor (beta chain) is from a study of T cell repertoires in cytomegalovirus infection. Whole-study context: In public TCR beta signatures, there were indications of both CMV infection and matching HLA type. General study points: Summed frequency of shared TCR beta families picked out CMV carriers who also had the relevant HLA. HLA-C-restricted, CMV-specific TCR beta clonotypes were dominant ex vivo.

The sample holds many counts of this clonotype. The antigen remains unidentified. The CDR3 spans 16 residues. The germline V and J ends were trimmed by 4 bases and 0 bases, with 12 bases remaining between them. Germline CDR1 is SGHVS and CDR2 is FNYEAQ. One entry per CDR3 protein results from TCRdb running MiXCR on the reads. Of fewer than 250,000 distinct CDR3 sequences detected, roughly 12% appear once; the ten largest clones hold 1.5% to 2%. The specimen was PBMCs. This sequence originates from a human donor in good health (CMV status not recorded). Some clones in this sample may be carry-over from other donors' samples. V gene TRBV7-6 combines with J gene TRBJ2-2; possibly TRBD1 for D (6 bases). This CDR3 is CASSSIWTANTGELFF. The CDR3 nucleotides are TGTGCCAGCAGCTCGATTTGGACAGCGAACACCGGGGAGCTGTTTTTT. The full variable domain, in which reference TRBV7-6 and TRBJ2-2 provide the parts outside the CDR3, is GAGVSQSPRYKVTKRGQDVALRCDPISGHVSLYWYRQALGQGPEFLTYFNYEAQQDKSGLPNDRFSAERPEGSISTLTIQRTEQRDSAMYRCASSSIWTANTGELFFGEGSRLTVL.